Listed below are T cell receptor beta chains from one sample, sequenced in a study of blood T cell repertoires in COVID-19. TCRdb's copy holds only in-frame clones and misses some; the assay was immunoSEQ multiplex PCR. The table has about 160,000 clones, 85% seen once. The specimen was peripheral blood. These receptors were collected from a human donor with acute or convalescent COVID-19. The donor label of this sample is uncertain. The CDR3 runs from the conserved cysteine through the conserved F or W. A D gene is named only where the DNA matches it firmly. Expanded clones are given a class, and other clones once, few, many or no size at all.

V: TRBV5-8; D: .; size: .; J: TRBJ2-6; CDR3: CASSVGHISSGANVLTF; DNA: TGTGCCAGCAGCGTTGGACACATAAGCTCTGGGGCCAACGTCCTGACTTTC
V: TRBV19; D: .; size: few; J: TRBJ2-7; CDR3: CASSMGQGLHEQYF; DNA: TGTGCCAGTAGTATGGGGCAGGGATTGCACGAGCAGTACTTC
V: TRBV19; D: TRBD2; size: .; J: TRBJ2-5; CDR3: CASSTQGLAGGYQETQYF; DNA: TGTGCCAGTAGTACCCAGGGACTAGCGGGGGGATACCAAGAGACCCAGTACTTC
V: TRBV19; D: TRBD1; size: .; J: TRBJ2-1; CDR3: CASSIGTGGVGEQFF; DNA: TGTGCCAGTAGTATAGGGACAGGGGGAGTTGGAGAGCAGTTCTTC
V: TRBV19; D: TRBD2; size: .; J: TRBJ2-1; CDR3: CASSAQPLAGTQFF; DNA: TGTGCCAGTAGTGCTCAACCTTTAGCGGGGACGCAGTTCTTC
V: TRBV5-1; D: TRBD2; size: .; J: TRBJ2-1; CDR3: CASTANSGLAGGEQFF; DNA: TGCGCCAGCACCGCAAACTCCGGACTAGCGGGGGGTGAGCAGTTCTTC
V: TRBV4-1; D: .; size: few; J: TRBJ2-1; CDR3: CASSPRGDVGYEQFF; DNA: TGCGCCAGCAGCCCCAGGGGGGACGTGGGATACGAGCAGTTCTTC
V: TRBV21-1; D: .; size: .; J: TRBJ2-3; CDR3: CAGQVLRGREGTDTQYF; DNA: TGTGCCGGCCAGGTCCTCAGGGGGCGAGAGGGCACAGATACGCAGTATTTT
V: TRBV2; D: .; size: once; J: TRBJ2-2; CDR3: CASSEGTGPSTGELFF; DNA: TGTGCCAGCAGTGAGGGAACAGGGCCGAGCACCGGGGAGCTGTTTTTT
V: TRBV2; D: .; size: few; J: TRBJ1-2; CDR3: CASSPSGVGGYTF; DNA: TGTGCCAGCAGCCCCTCAGGCGTCGGAGGCTACACCTTC
V: TRBV2; D: TRBD2; size: .; J: TRBJ2-5; CDR3: CASRGGWTQETQYF; DNA: TGTGCCAGCAGGGGAGGGTGGACCCAAGAGACCCAGTACTTC
V: TRBV30; D: TRBD1; size: .; J: TRBJ1-5; CDR3: CAWSVLGQVNQPQHF; DNA: TGTGCCTGGAGTGTACTGGGACAGGTAAATCAGCCCCAGCATTTT
V: TRBV16; D: .; size: .; J: TRBJ2-7; CDR3: CASSRWGGALSYEQYF; DNA: TGTGCCAGCAGCCGGTGGGGCGGGGCACTATCCTACGAGCAGTACTTC
V: TRBV15; D: .; size: .; J: TRBJ1-2; CDR3: CATSRDGAPGGYTF; DNA: TGTGCCACCAGCAGAGATGGAGCCCCGGGGGGCTACACCTTC
V: TRBV10-1; D: TRBD2; size: .; J: TRBJ2-3; CDR3: CASSEGTSGAYRDTQYF; DNA: TGCGCCAGCAGTGAGGGGACTAGCGGGGCCTACAGGGATACGCAGTATTTT
V: TRBV7-9; D: .; size: .; J: TRBJ1-4; CDR3: CASSRRDTSTNEKLFF; DNA: TGTGCCAGCAGCCGCCGGGACACCTCAACTAATGAAAAACTGTTTTTT
V: TRBV24-1; D: .; size: .; J: TRBJ2-7; CDR3: CATARESYEQYF; DNA: TGTGCCACCGCCCGGGAGTCCTACGAGCAGTACTTC
V: TRBV7-8; D: .; size: .; J: TRBJ1-1; CDR3: CASSLAGGGTEAFF; DNA: TGTGCCAGCAGCTTAGCGGGGGGGGGAACTGAAGCTTTCTTT
V: TRBV9; D: TRBD2; size: .; J: TRBJ2-1; CDR3: CASSVDPAGYDEQFF; DNA: TGTGCCAGCAGCGTAGACCCAGCGGGGTATGATGAGCAGTTCTTC
V: TRBV19; D: .; size: .; J: TRBJ1-4; CDR3: CASSLQGGLDEKLFF; DNA: TGTGCCAGTAGTTTGCAGGGAGGTTTAGATGAAAAACTGTTTTTT
V: TRBV2; D: .; size: .; J: TRBJ1-6; CDR3: CASSEEGFSSYNSPLHF; DNA: TGTGCCAGCAGTGAGGAGGGGTTTTCCTCCTATAATTCACCCCTCCACTTT
V: TRBV18; D: .; size: .; J: TRBJ1-1; CDR3: CASSPIQGSVNTEAFF; DNA: TGTGCCAGCTCACCGATCCAGGGTAGTGTGAACACTGAAGCTTTCTTT
V: TRBV7-9; D: .; size: .; J: TRBJ2-3; CDR3: CASSFRGTDTQYF; DNA: TGTGCCAGCAGCTTCAGGGGCACAGATACGCAGTATTTT
V: TRBV7-9; D: .; size: .; J: TRBJ2-1; CDR3: CASSFNRDNEQFF; DNA: TGTGCCAGCAGCTTTAACAGGGACAATGAGCAGTTCTTC
V: TRBV27; D: TRBD1; size: once; J: TRBJ2-4; CDR3: CASSPGQGLDIQYF; DNA: TGTGCCAGCAGTCCGGGACAGGGGCTCGACATTCAGTACTTC
V: TRBV30; D: .; size: .; J: TRBJ1-1; CDR3: CVRSALPTGGLEAFF; DNA: TGTGTCCGGAGTGCCCTCCCCACCGGTGGGCTCGAAGCTTTCTTT
V: TRBV6-2/TRBV6-3; D: .; size: .; J: TRBJ1-2; CDR3: CASSRSYGYTF; DNA: TGTGCCAGCAGTCGTTCCTATGGCTACACCTTC
V: TRBV10-2; D: .; size: .; J: TRBJ1-1; CDR3: CASSEVGRRGTEAFF; DNA: TGCGCCAGCAGTGAAGTGGGCCGCCGGGGCACTGAAGCTTTCTTT
V: TRBV20-1; D: .; size: .; J: TRBJ2-1; CDR3: CSASVSTTYNEQFF; DNA: TGCAGTGCTAGTGTCAGTACTACCTACAATGAGCAGTTCTTC
V: TRBV2; D: TRBD2; size: .; J: TRBJ2-5; CDR3: CASSGQRGLVQETQYF; DNA: TGTGCCAGCAGTGGCCAGCGGGGACTAGTGCAAGAGACCCAGTACTTC
V: TRBV12-3/TRBV12-4; D: .; size: once; J: TRBJ1-2; CDR3: CASSPARDYGYTF; DNA: TGTGCCAGCAGTCCGGCCAGGGACTATGGCTACACCTTC
V: TRBV11-2; D: .; size: .; J: TRBJ1-6; CDR3: CASSFQGTSPLHF; DNA: TGTGCCAGCAGCTTTCAGGGGACGTCACCCCTCCACTTT
V: TRBV14; D: .; size: once; J: TRBJ1-2; CDR3: CASSQGGYGYTF; DNA: TGTGCCAGCAGCCAAGGCGGATATGGCTACACCTTC
V: TRBV7-9; D: TRBD1; size: .; J: TRBJ1-6; CDR3: CASSVGDSRSPLHF; DNA: TGTGCCAGCAGCGTTGGGGACAGTCGGTCACCCCTCCACTTT
V: TRBV19; D: .; size: .; J: TRBJ2-1; CDR3: CASSINRVNEQFF; DNA: TGTGCCAGTAGTATAAACAGGGTGAATGAGCAGTTCTTC
V: TRBV2; D: .; size: .; J: TRBJ1-1; CDR3: CASSGGAGAFF; DNA: TGTGCCAGCTCCGGCGGGGCGGGAGCTTTCTTT
V: TRBV18; D: TRBD1; size: .; J: TRBJ2-5; CDR3: CASSVAGTGAPETQYF; DNA: TGTGCCAGCTCCGTAGCGGGGACAGGGGCCCCAGAGACCCAGTACTTC
V: TRBV6-1; D: TRBD2; size: .; J: TRBJ2-1; CDR3: CASSDGTSGYNEQFF; DNA: TGTGCCAGCAGTGACGGGACTAGCGGTTACAATGAGCAGTTCTTC
V: TRBV7-3; D: TRBD1; size: .; J: TRBJ1-2; CDR3: CASSSYQGARTF; DNA: TGTGCCAGCAGCTCCTATCAGGGGGCTAGGACCTTC
V: TRBV18; D: TRBD2; size: .; J: TRBJ2-3; CDR3: CASSPGLAGGFTDTQYF; DNA: TGTGCCAGCTCACCGGGACTAGCGGGGGGATTCACAGATACGCAGTATTTT
V: TRBV11-3; D: .; size: .; J: TRBJ1-3; CDR3: CASSLVSGGSLSGNTIYF; DNA: TGTGCCAGCAGCTTAGTTTCGGGGGGAAGCCTCTCTGGAAACACCATATATTTT
V: TRBV6-5; D: .; size: .; J: TRBJ1-5; CDR3: CASSYKRENQPQHF; DNA: TGTGCCAGCAGTTATAAGAGGGAAAATCAGCCCCAGCATTTT
V: TRBV6-2/TRBV6-3; D: .; size: .; J: TRBJ1-1; CDR3: CASSYSLPADRNTEAFF; DNA: TGTGCCAGCAGTTACTCGCTGCCGGCCGACAGGAACACTGAAGCTTTCTTT
V: TRBV11-2; D: .; size: .; J: TRBJ1-2; CDR3: CASSLRTGTNYGYTF; DNA: TGTGCCAGCAGCTTAAGAACAGGGACTAACTATGGCTACACCTTC
V: TRBV4-1; D: TRBD1; size: .; J: TRBJ1-3; CDR3: CASSRTGGSGNTIYF; DNA: TGCGCCAGCAGCCGCACAGGGGGCAGTGGAAACACCATATATTTT
V: TRBV19; D: .; size: .; J: TRBJ1-1; CDR3: CASSKQGNTEAFF; DNA: TGTGCCAGTAGTAAACAGGGGAACACTGAAGCTTTCTTT
V: TRBV27; D: TRBD1; size: .; J: TRBJ1-5; CDR3: CASSLTGVLSNQPQHF; DNA: TGTGCCAGCAGTTTGACAGGGGTCCTTAGCAATCAGCCCCAGCATTTT
V: TRBV25-1; D: TRBD1; size: .; J: TRBJ1-1; CDR3: CASSAGTGGNTEAFF; DNA: TGTGCCAGCAGTGCCGGGACAGGGGGGAACACTGAAGCTTTCTTT
V: TRBV19; D: .; size: .; J: TRBJ1-1; CDR3: CASIPPTLTYTEAFF; DNA: TGTGCCAGTATCCCACCGACACTTACCTACACTGAAGCTTTCTTT
V: TRBV24-1; D: .; size: .; J: TRBJ1-5; CDR3: CATSDGGQPQHF; DNA: TGTGCCACCAGTGATGGCGGCCAGCCCCAGCATTTT
V: TRBV6-1; D: TRBD2; size: once; J: TRBJ2-1; CDR3: CASSDWRGGIYNEQFF; DNA: TGTGCCAGCAGTGACTGGCGGGGGGGAATTTACAATGAGCAGTTCTTC
V: TRBV28; D: TRBD1; size: .; J: TRBJ1-5; CDR3: CASSSQGGSSNQPQHF; DNA: TGTGCCAGCAGCAGTCAGGGGGGAAGTAGCAATCAGCCCCAGCATTTT
V: TRBV7-9; D: .; size: .; J: TRBJ2-3; CDR3: CASSPDYSLSTDTQYF; DNA: TGTGCCAGCAGCCCAGACTACAGCCTTAGCACAGATACGCAGTATTTT
V: TRBV13; D: TRBD1; size: .; J: TRBJ1-6; CDR3: CASSFGQGYSPLHF; DNA: TGTGCCAGCAGCTTCGGACAGGGGTATTCACCCCTCCACTTT
V: TRBV27; D: TRBD2; size: .; J: TRBJ2-7; CDR3: CASKEGGGGRIEQYF; DNA: TGTGCCAGCAAAGAGGGGGGCGGGGGGCGCATCGAGCAGTACTTC
V: TRBV6-5; D: .; size: few; J: TRBJ1-1; CDR3: CASSYTRGTEAFF; DNA: TGTGCCAGCAGCTACACCCGGGGCACTGAAGCTTTCTTT
V: TRBV3-1/TRBV3-2; D: .; size: .; J: TRBJ1-5; CDR3: CASSQSALNERPQHF; DNA: TGTGCCAGCAGCCAATCCGCCCTGAACGAGCGGCCCCAGCATTTT
V: TRBV7-8; D: TRBD1; size: .; J: TRBJ1-4; CDR3: CASSLATGRSEKLFF; DNA: TGTGCCAGCAGCTTAGCGACAGGGAGGAGTGAAAAACTGTTTTTT
V: TRBV5-1; D: TRBD2; size: .; J: TRBJ2-7; CDR3: CASAARGGSEQYF; DNA: TGCGCCAGCGCAGCGCGGGGGGGCTCCGAGCAGTACTTC
V: TRBV11-2; D: TRBD1; size: .; J: TRBJ1-1; CDR3: CASRPGQAMNTEAFF; DNA: TGTGCCAGCAGGCCCGGACAGGCAATGAACACTGAAGCTTTCTTT